The present entry profiles one TCR beta chain with its context. At the DNA level, this CDR3 is encoded by other sequences in the same sample as well. Participants' own reports of clinical history determined their cohort assignment. Profiled with immunoSEQ multiplex PCR; TCRdb holds only in-frame clones, not every one. The data hold about 350,000 clones, with almost 90% observed a single time. Germline V gene sequence: CDR1 SGHRS, CDR2 YFSETQ. The CDR3 covers 13 residues. The V segment lost 2 bases and the J segment 4 bases; nucleotides outside the gene matches: 2. This record belongs to a study of blood T cell repertoires in COVID-19. On the study more broadly: The United States, Italy and Spain provided the acute and convalescent COVID-19 samples.

Specimen: PBMCs or T cells enriched from blood (not recorded which). The clonotype originates from a woman under 40 who had been exposed to COVID-19. V usage is TRBV5-1 and J usage is TRBJ1-2; 7 bases match TRBD1. DNA for the CDR3: TGCGCCAGCAGCTTAGGGGGCGGCTATGGCTACACCTTC. Protein sequence: CASSLGGGYGYTF.